A selection of T cell receptor beta chains follows, all from one sample in a study of T cells in Graves' hyperthyroidism and ophthalmopathy. TCRdb processed the multiplex PCR reads anew with MiXCR; each CDR3 protein has one entry. This sample yields 600,000 to 850,000 distinct CDR3 sequences, of which approximately 19% are seen a single time; approximately 16% belongs to the top ten. Sequenced input: blood. These receptors all stem from a woman in her 50s with Graves' hyperthyroidism that later progressed to Graves' ophthalmopathy. Both conserved end residues are part of each CDR3. A D gene is named only where the DNA matches it firmly. Size tells how often a clone was seen (once, few, many) or the class of an expanded clone, and some rows leave it out.

>TRBD2|TRBV11-3|TRBJ2-3|many
CASSSLSGGVGTQYF
TGTGCCAGCAGCTCCCTTAGCGGGGGAGTGGGTACGCAGTATTTT
>TRBD1|TRBV25-1|TRBJ1-1|few
CASSGGQGRSEAFF
TGTGCCAGCAGTGGGGGACAGGGGCGATCTGAAGCTTTCTTT
>TRBD1|TRBV20-1|TRBJ2-1|many
CSASQLSTGSLDEQFF
TGCAGTGCTAGCCAACTTTCGACAGGGTCATTGGATGAGCAGTTCTTC
>NA|TRBV19|TRBJ1-1|many
CASRVEGARTEAFF
TGTGCCAGTAGAGTAGAAGGGGCGCGGACTGAAGCTTTCTTT
>TRBD1|TRBV20-1|TRBJ2-7|NA
CSASREGQGSYEQYF
TGCAGTGCTAGCCGCGAGGGACAGGGGTCGTACGAGCAGTACTTC
>TRBD1|TRBV5-1|TRBJ2-2|many
CASSLGQGGDTGELFF
TGCGCCAGCAGCTTAGGACAGGGAGGTGACACCGGGGAGCTGTTTTTT
>NA|TRBV20-1|TRBJ2-1|NA
CSAPGGRKYNEQFF
TGCAGTGCCCCCGGGGGGCGGAAATACAATGAGCAGTTCTTC
>NA|TRBV6-1|TRBJ1-2|few
CASSDQGRWATF
TGTGCCAGCAGCGATCAGGGTAGATGGGCCACCTTC
>NA|TRBV18|TRBJ2-7|NA
CASSPQPDEQYF
TGTGCCAGCTCACCACAGCCAGACGAGCAGTACTTC
>NA|TRBV2|TRBJ2-1|many
CAGIGSFHNEQFF
TGTGCCGGTATAGGGTCTTTCCACAATGAGCAGTTCTTC
>TRBD1|TRBV19|TRBJ1-2|few
CASSEGQAPGGYTF
TGTGCCAGTAGTGAGGGACAGGCGCCTGGCGGCTACACCTTC
>NA|TRBV11-2|TRBJ1-2|many
CASSFSGGDGYTF
TGTGCCAGCAGCTTTTCTGGGGGCGATGGCTACACCTTC
>NA|TRBV20-1|TRBJ2-5|few
CSARERTQYF
TGCAGTGCTAGAGAGAGGACCCAGTACTTC
>NA|TRBV29-1|TRBJ2-4|few
CSVSLGGENIQYF
TGCAGCGTGTCCCTCGGCGGGGAAAACATTCAGTACTTC
>NA|TRBV2|TRBJ1-3|many
CASSYRVPSGNTIYF
TGTGCCAGCAGTTACAGGGTCCCCTCTGGAAACACCATATATTTT
>NA|TRBV19|TRBJ1-1|many
CASSIGRANTEAFF
TGTGCCAGTAGTATCGGCAGGGCGAACACTGAAGCTTTCTTT
>NA|TRBV6-1|TRBJ1-2|few
CATVMDLNYGYTF
TGTGCCACCGTTATGGACCTCAACTATGGCTACACCTTC
>NA|TRBV27|TRBJ1-4|NA
CASSLNSGGGEKLFF
TGTGCCAGCAGTTTAAATTCTGGTGGGGGTGAAAAACTGTTTTTT
>TRBD1|TRBV7-7|TRBJ2-5|many
CASSPGTGGIPETQYF
TGTGCTAGCAGCCCCGGGACAGGGGGGATTCCAGAGACCCAGTACTTC
>NA|TRBV2|TRBJ2-2|few
CASRVRVGELFF
TGTGCCAGCAGGGTCCGCGTCGGGGAGCTGTTTTTT
>TRBD2|TRBV2|TRBJ2-3|once
CASRAGAGDTQYF
TGTGCCAGCAGAGCGGGGGCGGGAGATACGCAGTATTTT
>NA|TRBV5-4|TRBJ2-7|NA
CASSLQADSYEQYF
TGTGCCAGCAGCCTACAGGCGGACTCCTACGAGCAGTACTTC
>NA|TRBV30|TRBJ2-6|NA
CAWSVRVGPSGANVLTF
TGTGCCTGGAGTGTACGAGTTGGGCCCTCTGGGGCCAACGTCCTGACTTTC
>NA|TRBV14|TRBJ2-1|NA
CASSQVSEPYNEQFF
TGTGCCAGCAGCCAAGTAAGCGAGCCTTACAATGAGCAGTTCTTC
>NA|TRBV5-4|TRBJ1-3|few
CASSLNPLWGGSGNTIYF
TGTGCCAGCAGCTTGAACCCCCTTTGGGGGGGCTCTGGAAACACCATATATTTT
>TRBD1|TRBV27|TRBJ2-7|few
CASSPRDSGYEQYF
TGTGCCAGCAGTCCTCGGGACAGTGGCTACGAGCAGTACTTC
>NA|TRBV24-1|TRBJ2-5|NA
CATSDVNTLIRGTQYF
TGTGCCACCAGTGATGTGAACACGCTGATCAGGGGGACCCAGTACTTC
>TRBD1|TRBV6-5|TRBJ1-2|many
CASSYSTGFYGYTF
TGTGCCAGCAGTTACTCGACAGGGTTCTATGGCTACACCTTC
>TRBD2|TRBV2|TRBJ2-5|many
CASIPMWGGETQYF
TGTGCCAGCATCCCCATGTGGGGGGGAGAGACCCAGTACTTC
>NA|TRBV4-1|TRBJ1-5|NA
CASSRDPRDQPQHF
TGCGCCAGCAGCCGGGACCCGCGGGATCAGCCCCAGCATTTT
>TRBD1|TRBV28|TRBJ2-3|many
CASSLGQGAPDTQYF
TGTGCCAGCAGTTTAGGGCAGGGGGCACCAGATACGCAGTATTTT
>NA|TRBV5-6|TRBJ2-3|few
CASTLPQGDSRTDTQYF
TGTGCCAGCACCTTACCACAGGGCGATAGCCGCACAGATACGCAGTATTTT
>NA|TRBV6-5|TRBJ2-1|many
CASSYPRGVNSYNEQFF
TGTGCCAGCAGTTACCCCAGGGGCGTCAACTCCTACAATGAGCAGTTCTTC
>TRBD1|TRBV20-1|TRBJ1-6|many
CSASVTGAKNSPLHF
TGCAGTGCTAGCGTAACAGGGGCCAAAAATTCACCCCTCCACTTT
>NA|TRBV9|TRBJ1-1|NA
CASSGFETVGNTEAFF
TGTGCCAGCAGCGGATTTGAGACAGTGGGAAACACTGAAGCTTTCTTT
>TRBD2|TRBV5-5|TRBJ2-1|few
CASSFRTSGGSYNEQSF
TGTGCCAGCAGCTTCAGGACTAGCGGGGGTTCTTACAATGAGCAGTCCTTC
>TRBD1|TRBV12-3/TRBV12-4|TRBJ1-5|many
CASSPHGQGASQPQHF
TGTGCCAGCAGCCCTCACGGGCAGGGGGCCTCTCAGCCCCAGCATTTT
>NA|TRBV30|TRBJ2-7|many
CAWNVGYEQYF
TGTGCCTGGAATGTGGGCTACGAGCAGTACTTC
>TRBD1|TRBV9|TRBJ1-1|NA
CASSVDTGGLSFF
TGTGCCAGCAGCGTAGATACAGGGGGCCTTTCTTTCTTT
>NA|TRBV6-4|TRBJ1-1|NA
CASSEPRDGNTEAFF
TGTGCCAGCAGTGAGCCCCGAGACGGGAACACTGAAGCTTTCTTT
>NA|TRBV7-8|TRBJ1-2|many
CASSLSGTGSGYTF
TGTGCCAGCAGCTTATCTGGGACCGGGTCGGGCTACACCTTC
>NA|TRBV6-2/TRBV6-3|TRBJ1-3|NA
CASLGTVGNTIYF
TGTGCCAGCCTCGGGACTGTTGGAAACACCATATATTTT
>TRBD1|TRBV12-3/TRBV12-4|TRBJ2-1|many
CASSLRQGGDNEQFF
TGTGCCAGCAGTTTACGACAGGGTGGGGACAATGAGCAGTTCTTC
>NA|TRBV12-3/TRBV12-4|TRBJ1-6|many
CASSRLQGGGSPLHF
TGTGCCAGCAGTCGCCTTCAGGGAGGGGGGTCACCCCTCCACTTT
>TRBD1|TRBV6-5|TRBJ1-6|NA
CASSYYRGSGSPLHF
TGTGCCAGCAGTTACTACAGGGGCTCCGGATCACCCCTCCACTTT
>NA|TRBV2|TRBJ1-4|many
CASIREREKLFF
TGTGCCAGCATCAGGGAGAGGGAAAAACTGTTTTTT
>NA|TRBV7-8|TRBJ1-1|many
CASSLGFFGTSNTEAFF
TGTGCCAGCAGCCTTGGTTTTTTCGGGACCTCGAACACTGAAGCTTTCTTT
>NA|TRBV7-9|TRBJ1-5|NA
CASSLGGPDQPQHF
TGTGCCAGCAGCTTGGGAGGGCCGGATCAGCCCCAGCATTTT
>TRBD1|TRBV20-1|TRBJ1-4|NA
CSATGGANEKLFF
TGCAGTGCTACAGGGGGAGCTAATGAAAAACTGTTTTTT
>TRBD1|TRBV6-5|TRBJ2-5|NA
CASSYSGQTQETQYF
TGTGCCAGCAGTTACTCGGGACAGACCCAAGAGACCCAGTACTTC
>NA|TRBV12-3/TRBV12-4|TRBJ1-1|many
CASSRTNTEAFF
TGTGCCAGCTCACGAACGAACACTGAAGCTTTCTTT
>TRBD1|TRBV19|TRBJ1-3|NA
CASSPGGQGARNTIYF
TGTGCCAGTAGTCCAGGCGGACAGGGGGCGAGAAACACCATATATTTT
>NA|TRBV7-8|TRBJ2-7|many
CASSLAGQGPFEQYF
TGTGCCAGCAGCCTAGCAGGGCAGGGGCCCTTCGAGCAGTACTTC
>TRBD2|TRBV7-8|TRBJ2-2|NA
CASSYLAGGPTNTGELFF
TGTGCCAGCAGCTACTTAGCGGGGGGCCCGACGAACACCGGGGAGCTGTTTTTT